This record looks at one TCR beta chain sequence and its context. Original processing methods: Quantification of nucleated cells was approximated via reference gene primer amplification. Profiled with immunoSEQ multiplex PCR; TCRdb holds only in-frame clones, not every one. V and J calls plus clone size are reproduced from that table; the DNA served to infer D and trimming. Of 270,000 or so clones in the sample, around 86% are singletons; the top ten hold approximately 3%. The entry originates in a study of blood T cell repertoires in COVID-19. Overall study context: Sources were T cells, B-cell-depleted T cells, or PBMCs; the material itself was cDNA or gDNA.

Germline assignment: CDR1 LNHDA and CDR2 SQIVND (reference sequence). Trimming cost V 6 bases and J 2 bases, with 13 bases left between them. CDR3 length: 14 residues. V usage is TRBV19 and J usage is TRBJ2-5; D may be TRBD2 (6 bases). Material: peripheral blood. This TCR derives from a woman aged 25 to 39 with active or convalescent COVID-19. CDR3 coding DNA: TGTGCCAGTAGCCAAACTAGCCTGCAAGAGACCCAGTACTTC. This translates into CASSQTSLQETQYF.